These 25 T cell receptor beta chains originate from one sample sequenced in a study of T cell responses to AZD1222 COVID-19 vaccine. Method: immunoSEQ multiplex PCR; TCRdb's copy keeps in-frame clones and lacks some. The table has about 160,000 clones, roughly 90% seen once. Here the sequenced sample was peripheral blood, taken 28 days after the second AZD1222 dose. Source of these receptors: an adult who received the AZD1222 COVID-19 vaccine.

This chain uses TRBV7-4 with TRBJ2-5, with D perhaps being TRBD1 or TRBD2 (6 bases each). This CDR3 has 14 amino acids. V dropped 5 bases and J dropped 5 bases, with 15 bases sitting between them. The germline V gene has CDR1 SGHVT and CDR2 SQSDAQ. The CDR3 protein is CASSEIGGGETQYF. CDR3 DNA sequence: TGTGCCAGCAGCGAGATAGGAGGGGGTGAGACCCAGTACTTC. The full variable domain, with the rest looked up from reference TRBV7-4 and TRBJ2-5, is GAGVSQSPRYKVAKRGRDVALRCDSISGHVTLYWYRQTLGQGSEVLTYSQSDAQRDKSGRPSGRFSAERPERSVSTLKIQRTEQGDSAVYLCASSEIGGGETQYFGPGTRLLVL.

The genes are TRBV2 and TRBJ1-1, with D possibly TRBD1 on 5 matching bases. CDR1 SNHLY and CDR2 FYNNEI come from the germline V gene. CDR3 length: 16 residues. Trimming removed 8 bases at V and 4 bases at J, with 23 bases between. CDR3 nucleotides: TGTGCCAGCCATAGGGGATCACAGAGTTTATTCACTGAAGCTTTCTTT. The encoded protein is CASHRGSQSLFTEAFF.

The chain is built from TRBV3-1 (or the pseudogene TRBV3-2) and TRBJ2-1, with 14 bases lining up with TRBD2. Germline trimming cut 1 base from V and 9 bases from J; bases unmatched to any gene: 2. CDR3 length equals 15 residues. Germline V gene lookup returns CDR1 LGHDT and CDR2 YNNKEL (reference sequence). The CDR3 region has the DNA TGTGCCAGCAGCCAAGGGACTAGCGGGAGGTCTGAGCAGTTCTTC. Amino acid sequence: CASSQGTSGRSEQFF.

This chain joins TRBV7-2 and TRBJ2-7, with 15 bases identical to TRBD2. Germline-derived CDR1 and CDR2 are SGHTA and FQGNSA. This CDR3 region has 16 residues. The trim removed 7 bases at V and 9 bases at J, leaving 13 bases unmatched. CDR3 residues: CASILTTGLAGGGQYF. Written as DNA, the CDR3 is TGTGCCAGCATCCTAACGACGGGACTAGCGGGAGGCGGGCAGTACTTC.

The chain has TRBV7-2 and TRBJ1-2; TRBD1 agrees at 7 bases. The CDR3 runs to 13 residues. Trimming took 6 bases from V and 5 from J; bases not matched to a gene: 6. Germline CDR1 and CDR2: SGHTA and FQGNSA. CDR3 sequence reads: CASSEDRAYGYTF. The CDR3 DNA follows: TGTGCCAGCAGTGAAGACAGGGCGTATGGCTACACCTTC.

The gene calls are TRBV6-5 and TRBJ2-7; 8 nucleotides align to TRBD2. The CDR3 has 15 residues. Germline-derived CDR1 and CDR2 are MNHEY and SVGAGI. Trimming took 0 bases from V and 4 from J; bases not matched to a gene: 5. The CDR3 here is CASSYSPGGPYEQYF. The CDR3 bases are TGTGCCAGCAGTTACTCGCCGGGAGGGCCTTACGAGCAGTACTTC.

The chain is built from TRBV15 and TRBJ2-3; no definite D call. The CDR3 has 15 residues. Germline lookup yields CDR1 LNHNV and CDR2 YYDKDF (reference sequence). V was cut by 4 bases and J by 2 bases, with 13 bases left in between. The CDR3 bases are TGTGCCACCAGCAAAGAGGTCCGAGTCACAGATACGCAGTATTTT. Protein product: CATSKEVRVTDTQYF.

The chain links TRBV29-1 to TRBJ1-1; D not certain. Per germline, CDR1 SQVTM and CDR2 ANQGSEA. Trimming cost V 0 bases and J 5 bases, with 7 bases left between them. The length of the CDR3 is 12 residues. CDR3 sequence reads: CSVEEGGTEAFF. The CDR3 DNA is TGCAGCGTTGAAGAAGGAGGGACTGAAGCTTTCTTT.

CDR3 DNA: TGTGCCAGTAGTTGGGGACCGATAAGCTCTGGGGCCAACGTCCTGACTTTC. Its protein product is CASSWGPISSGANVLTF. The chain links TRBV19 to TRBJ2-6; D may match TRBD1 or TRBD2 (5 bases each). The CDR3 contains 17 residues. CDR1 is LNHDA, CDR2 SQIVND, per germline (reference sequence). V gave up 5 bases and J gave up 0 bases, with 14 bases separating them. Supplemented by reference TRBV19 and TRBJ2-6, the full variable domain reads DGGITQSPKYLFRKEGQNVTLSCEQNLNHDAMYWYRQDPGQGLRLIYYSQIVNDFQKGDIAEGYSVSREKKESFPLTVTSAQKNPTAFYLCASSWGPISSGANVLTFGAGSRLTVL.

The V and J genes are TRBV2 and TRBJ1-2; D unclear. The V gene's germline CDR1 is SNHLY and CDR2 FYNNEI. This CDR3 is built from 14 residues. V was cut by 2 bases and J by 5 bases, with 12 bases left in between. In nucleotides, the CDR3 is TGTGCCAGCAGTGAATCTAGGCCAGGTTATGGCTACACCTTC. It specifies CASSESRPGYGYTF.

The DNA for the CDR3 is TGTGCCAGCAGACAGGGGTCGAACACCGGGGAGCTGTTTTTT. Protein: CASRQGSNTGELFF. The V gene is TRBV6-5, the J gene TRBJ2-2; TRBD1 agrees at 7 bases. The germline CDR1 and CDR2 sequences are MNHEY and SVGAGI. J lost 0 bases, V lost 6 bases, and 1 base had no gene match. The CDR3 consists of 14 residues.

V usage is TRBV28 and J usage is TRBJ2-4; D possibly corresponds to TRBD2 (7 bases). CDR3 length equals 14 residues. V gave up 2 bases and J gave up 7 bases, with 12 bases separating them. Germline CDR1 and CDR2: MDHEN and SYDVKM. The CDR3 is CASSLGGARNIQYF. For the CDR3, the DNA is TGTGCCAGCAGTTTAGGGGGGGCGCGTAACATTCAGTACTTC.

The chain joins TRBV12-5 to TRBJ2-7; D gene uncertain. The length of the CDR3 is 12 residues. V was cut by 4 bases and J by 5 bases, with 9 bases left in between. CDR1 and CDR2 (germline): LGHNT, FRNRAP. The CDR3 region is CASGSPLHEQYF. The DNA for the CDR3 is TGTGCTAGTGGTTCGCCTCTCCACGAGCAGTACTTC.

The chain employs TRBV9 and TRBJ2-7, with 8 bases lining up with TRBD2. In germline, CDR1 is SGDLS, CDR2 YYNGEE. V lost 2 bases, J lost 0 bases, and 4 bases stayed unmatched. This CDR3 has 15 amino acids. In nucleotides, the CDR3 is TGTGCCAGCAGCGTGGCCGGGACTAGCTCCTACGAGCAGTACTTC. Its translation is CASSVAGTSSYEQYF.

This chain joins TRBV2 and TRBJ1-6; D unclear. V was pared by 7 bases and J by 7 bases, with 14 bases between. CDR3 length: 14 residues. Germline V lookup: CDR1 SNHLY, CDR2 FYNNEI. CDR3 region: CASNKAGVNSPLHF. In DNA, the CDR3 is TGTGCCAGCAACAAGGCCGGGGTCAATTCACCCCTCCACTTT.

The chain is built from TRBV5-1 and TRBJ1-5; 11 nucleotides align to TRBD1. The CDR3 loop spans 15 amino acids. Germline CDR1 is SGHRS and CDR2 is YFSETQ. The V gene end was trimmed by 2 bases and the J gene end by 6 bases; junction bases not matched to a gene: 4. CDR3 bases: TGCGCCAGCAGCTTAGGACAGGGGGCCGGTCAGCCCCAGCATTTT. Its protein is CASSLGQGAGQPQHF.

V usage is TRBV9 and J usage is TRBJ2-2, with a weak D call TRBD2 (6 bases). The germline CDR1 and CDR2 sequences are SGDLS and YYNGEE. CDR3 length: 16 amino acids. The V end was cut by 0 bases, the J end by 0 bases, with 9 bases between. CDR3: CASSVGSSANTGELFF. The CDR3 DNA reads TGTGCCAGCAGCGTAGGGTCTAGCGCGAACACCGGGGAGCTGTTTTTT.

The chain is built from TRBV18 and TRBJ1-5; 7 bases are a match to TRBD1. The CDR3 length is 14 residues. V shed 3 bases, J shed 4 bases, and the junction held 3 bases outside the gene matches. The germline gives CDR1 KGHSH, CDR2 LQKENI. The CDR3 protein is CASSPGTANQPQHF. CDR3 DNA sequence: TGTGCCAGCTCACCTGGGACAGCAAATCAGCCCCAGCATTTT.

Here the CDR3 reads CSASLILAPNPYEQYF. The DNA for the CDR3 is TGCAGTGCTAGTCTCATACTAGCGCCGAACCCCTACGAGCAGTACTTC. V is TRBV20-1 and J is TRBJ2-7; 7 bases match TRBD2. The CDR3 is 16 residues long. The trim removed 3 bases at V and 2 bases at J, leaving 13 bases unmatched. Germline lookup yields CDR1 DFQATT and CDR2 SNEGSKA (reference sequence).

The chain is built from TRBV28 and TRBJ2-3; 10 bases map to TRBD2. The CDR3 spans 16 residues. Germline-derived CDR1 and CDR2 are MDHEN and SYDVKM. V was pared by 3 bases and J by 3 bases, with 6 bases of the junction left unmatched. CDR3 loop: CASSLGGTSETDTQYF. The CDR3 bases are TGTGCCAGCAGTTTGGGTGGGACTAGCGAAACAGATACGCAGTATTTT.

The CDR3 coding sequence is TGTGCCAGCAGCTTGGGAGGGGGTGGAAACACCATATATTTT. Translating gives CASSLGGGGNTIYF. The chain employs TRBV5-4 and TRBJ1-3; possible D gene TRBD1, 6 bases. Germline assignment: CDR1 SGHNT and CDR2 YYREEE (reference sequence). The V gene lost 0 bases and the J gene lost 3 bases, with 7 bases spanning the gap. There are 14 residues in the CDR3.

The CDR3 loop is CASRPEDRFLLPTF. The CDR3, as DNA: TGTGCCAGCAGGCCGGAAGACAGGTTCCTCCTACCTACCTTC. The V call is TRBV2, the J call TRBJ1-2; a weak D match, TRBD1 (6 bases). The germline V and J ends were trimmed by 6 bases and 14 bases, with 25 bases remaining between them. The CDR3 consists of 14 residues. Germline CDR1 SNHLY, CDR2 FYNNEI.

The chain has TRBV6-1 and TRBJ1-4, with 7 bases matching TRBD1. Looked up from germline, CDR1 is MNHNS and CDR2 is SASEGT. J lost 3 bases, V lost 2 bases, and 3 bases had no gene match. The CDR3 sequence is 15 residues long. The CDR3 here is CASSESGGSNEKLFF. CDR3 DNA sequence: TGTGCCAGCAGTGAATCAGGGGGGTCTAATGAAAAACTGTTTTTT.

This clone was seen just once. The rearrangement uses TRBV29-1 and TRBJ1-2; weak D call: TRBD1 (5 bases). This CDR3 comprises 13 residues. The V and J ends lost 7 bases and 6 bases respectively, with 18 bases between them. The V gene's germline CDR1 is SQVTM and CDR2 ANQGSEA. The CDR3 nucleotides are TGCAGCGCCCCGATCCGAGGGGCCGATGGCTACACCTTC. It specifies CSAPIRGADGYTF.

As regards this clone: Other DNA sequences in the same sample also yield this CDR3. The CDR3 bases are TGCGCCAGCAGCTTCGGGACAGAAAATGAAAAACTGTTTTTT. Encoded protein: CASSFGTENEKLFF. The chain uses TRBV5-1 and TRBJ1-4; 7 bases line up with TRBD1. Trimming removed 2 bases from V and 5 bases from J; junction bases left unmatched: 3. The CDR3 length is 14 residues. Germline V gives CDR1 SGHRS, CDR2 YFSETQ.